This is a list of T cell receptor beta chains from one sample in a study of blood T cell repertoires in COVID-19. TCRdb's table, derived via immunoSEQ multiplex PCR, lists solely in-frame clones and lacks some. Of 300,000 or so clones listed, roughly 90% are singletons. The material sequenced was PBMCs or T cells enriched from blood (not recorded which). These receptors were collected from a woman in her 30s who had recovered from COVID-19. Each CDR3 is given with its conserved first and last residue. Each record gives: V gene, J gene, CDR3 protein.

V: TRBV3-1/TRBV3-2; J: TRBJ1-1; CDR3: CASSLGQMNTEAFF
V: TRBV9; J: TRBJ1-4; CDR3: CASSVGPDRGAEKLFF
V: TRBV5-1; J: TRBJ1-5; CDR3: CASRPGTGSNQPQHF
V: TRBV7-7; J: TRBJ2-3; CDR3: CASSYGTGGTDTQYF
V: TRBV2; J: TRBJ1-2; CDR3: CASSQTGGDYGYTF
V: TRBV14; J: TRBJ2-1; CDR3: CASSQLLGRGDNEQFF
V: TRBV30; J: TRBJ1-5; CDR3: CAWASTGSNQPQHF
V: TRBV18; J: TRBJ2-7; CDR3: CASSPLGQALEQYF
V: TRBV19; J: TRBJ1-2; CDR3: CASSISAGTNYGYTF
V: TRBV3-1/TRBV3-2; J: TRBJ2-7; CDR3: CASSQDPSGVGYEQYF
V: TRBV7-2; J: TRBJ2-2; CDR3: CASSQMGQGAAGELFF
V: TRBV28; J: TRBJ1-1; CDR3: CASRGFGGNTEAFF
V: TRBV24-1; J: TRBJ1-5; CDR3: CATSEFTGGKGQPQHF
V: TRBV12-5; J: TRBJ2-7; CDR3: CASGLGTGGLYEQYF
V: TRBV5-1; J: TRBJ1-1; CDR3: CASSRTGTNTEAFF
V: TRBV12-3/TRBV12-4; J: TRBJ1-2; CDR3: CASRLGTGPRYTF
V: TRBV28; J: TRBJ1-2; CDR3: CASSEGQGNGYTF
V: TRBV3-1/TRBV3-2; J: TRBJ2-5; CDR3: CASSQGGSGSETQYF
V: TRBV27; J: TRBJ2-5; CDR3: CASKPGLQETQYF
V: TRBV2; J: TRBJ2-7; CDR3: CASNLGTGGYEQYF
V: TRBV18; J: TRBJ2-6; CDR3: CASSPVPGGLRSGANVLTF
V: TRBV4-3; J: TRBJ2-1; CDR3: CASSQEVASGRNEQFF
V: TRBV6-1; J: TRBJ2-7; CDR3: CASSEREADGQGVPHEQYF
V: TRBV2; J: TRBJ2-3; CDR3: CASSVRRGAPDTQYF
V: TRBV28; J: TRBJ1-4; CDR3: CASKSKPGQSNEKLFF
V: TRBV11-2; J: TRBJ1-2; CDR3: CASSLVTGQPGYTF
V: TRBV20-1; J: TRBJ2-7; CDR3: CSASHSGGVSYEQYF
V: TRBV28; J: TRBJ1-1; CDR3: CASSLSRGSAFF
V: TRBV2; J: TRBJ1-1; CDR3: CASSEAGQGGAFF
V: TRBV6-5; J: TRBJ2-2; CDR3: CASSYDSNTGELFF
V: TRBV14; J: TRBJ2-3; CDR3: CASSRGQGTTQYF
V: TRBV10-3; J: TRBJ2-2; CDR3: CAISATGNTGELFF
V: TRBV7-8; J: TRBJ1-3; CDR3: CASSSYRGGGNTIYF
V: TRBV7-2; J: TRBJ2-5; CDR3: CASSLYRYQETQYF
V: TRBV2; J: TRBJ1-5; CDR3: CASKLERQGASQPQHF
V: TRBV6-5; J: TRBJ2-3; CDR3: CASTPGQGLTDTQYF
V: TRBV11-2; J: TRBJ2-3; CDR3: CASSFGTSGVADTQYF
V: TRBV5-4; J: TRBJ2-7; CDR3: CASRRFGGDEQYF
V: TRBV7-8; J: TRBJ2-7; CDR3: CASSTSGQGRDYEQYF
V: TRBV27; J: TRBJ1-6; CDR3: CASSFLSPEGINNSPLHF
V: TRBV18; J: TRBJ2-7; CDR3: CASSPETGEFEQYF
V: TRBV5-1; J: TRBJ2-7; CDR3: CASSRDSIYEQYF
V: TRBV23-1; J: TRBJ1-3; CDR3: CASSQTPRTNSSGNTIYF
V: TRBV29-1; J: TRBJ2-5; CDR3: CSVIAGGETQYF
V: TRBV3-1/TRBV3-2; J: TRBJ1-2; CDR3: CASRSQGMGNGYTF
V: TRBV27; J: TRBJ1-5; CDR3: CASSRGGSQPQHF
V: TRBV5-4; J: TRBJ1-1; CDR3: CASSLEAPNTEAFF
V: TRBV6-5; J: TRBJ2-2; CDR3: CATPTSGIITGELFF
V: TRBV5-6; J: TRBJ2-5; CDR3: CASTVSRAYQETQYF
V: TRBV28; J: TRBJ2-7; CDR3: CASSPGGRSYEQYF
V: TRBV28; J: TRBJ2-7; CDR3: CASSFPGTYEQYF
V: TRBV5-1; J: TRBJ1-2; CDR3: CASSPGLEDNLYGYTF
V: TRBV3-1/TRBV3-2; J: TRBJ2-1; CDR3: CASSQALSSYNEQFF
V: TRBV5-8; J: TRBJ1-6; CDR3: CASSSWTGHNSPLHF
V: TRBV18; J: TRBJ1-1; CDR3: CASSLGTGAYTEAFF
V: TRBV28; J: TRBJ1-2; CDR3: CASSLGTGAYGYTF
V: TRBV5-1; J: TRBJ2-7; CDR3: CASSAGTSGIYEQYF
V: TRBV30; J: TRBJ2-5; CDR3: CAWLGQGGETQYF
V: TRBV5-4; J: TRBJ2-7; CDR3: CASSLAAGDEQYF